Each of the 7 T cell receptor beta chains below was sequenced from the same sample in a study of post-analysis software for immune sequencing data. Unique molecular identifiers had been added to the TCR beta cDNA libraries. Via MiXCR, TCRdb re-called the PCR reads, giving one row per CDR3 protein. Altogether roughly 540,000 distinct CDR3 sequences are present, approximately 31% being singletons, with the ten largest covering around 6%. No antigens are known for them. Overall study findings and caveats: Five TRBV segments occurring more often in patients than controls included TRBV5-6, TRBV5-1 and TRBV20-1.

The sample comprised blood. The source of these receptors is a girl aged 2-17 years with multiple sclerosis.

This clonotype has a handful of counts. The CDR3 is CASSWTGVPQETQYF. The CDR3 nucleotides read TGTGCCAGCAGCTGGACAGGGGTCCCGCAAGAGACCCAGTACTTC. The J gene is TRBJ2-5, the V gene TRBV7-2, with 9 nucleotides matching TRBD1. Trimming took 4 bases from V and 2 from J; bases not matched to a gene: 5. In germline, CDR1 is SGHTA, CDR2 FQGNSA. The CDR3 loop spans 15 amino acids.

The chain couples TRBV6-6 to TRBJ2-1; D gene uncertain. This CDR3 is 16 amino acids long. Germline V CDR1 and CDR2: MNHNY, SVGAGI (reference sequence). Trimming took off 4 bases at V and 0 bases at J, with 13 bases between the two ends. As DNA, the CDR3 is TGTGCCAGCAGTTCATTGGCCTTTAGCTCCTACAATGAGCAGTTCTTC. This sequence encodes CASSSLAFSSYNEQFF.

The genes are TRBV20-1 and TRBJ2-5, with D possibly TRBD2 on 7 matching bases. This CDR3 is built from 15 residues. Germline V lookup: CDR1 DFQATT, CDR2 SNEGSKA (reference sequence). The V and J ends lost 0 bases and 3 bases respectively, with 14 bases between them. In nucleotides, the CDR3 is TGCAGTGCTAGAGATACGAGGGGGGGAAAAGAGACCCAGTACTTC. The encoded protein is CSARDTRGGKETQYF.

As for this clonotype: The junction does not match germline at one end; this may be a read error. This chain uses TRBV29-1 with TRBJ2-5; D is undetermined. The CDR3 spans 12 residues. Germline-derived CDR1 and CDR2 are SQVTM and ANQGSEA. The CDR3 DNA is TGCAGCATTGACGGCCCGCGGGAGACCCAGTACTTC. Amino acids: CSIDGPRETQYF. Together with reference TRBV29-1 and TRBJ2-5, the CDR3 gives the full variable domain: SAVISQKPSRDICQRGTSLTIQCQVDSQVTMMFWYRQQPGQSLTLIATANQGSEATYESGFVIDKFPISRPNLTFSTLTVSNMSPEDSSIYLCSIDGPRETQYFGPGTRLLVL.

This CDR3 is CSVDWDTEETQYF. The CDR3 region has the DNA TGCAGCGTTGACTGGGACACCGAAGAGACCCAGTACTTC. This chain uses TRBV29-1 with TRBJ2-5, with D possibly matching TRBD1 (6 bases). V lost 3 bases and J 3 bases, leaving 11 bases between the germline ends. Germline V gene lookup returns CDR1 SQVTM and CDR2 ANQGSEA. The CDR3 totals 13 residues.

V usage is TRBV4-1 and J usage is TRBJ1-1, with D possibly TRBD1 on 6 matching bases. V was cut by 1 base and J by 4 bases, with 10 bases left in between. This CDR3 spans 14 amino acids. CDR1 and CDR2 from the germline V gene are MGHRA and YSYEKL. The CDR3 is CASSQVGGSTEAFF. In DNA form, the CDR3 reads TGCGCCAGCAGCCAAGTAGGGGGAAGCACTGAAGCTTTCTTT.

This clonotype has just a few counts. V and J are TRBV2 and TRBJ2-2; 11 bases fit TRBD1. Germline trimming cut 7 bases from V and 9 bases from J; bases unmatched to any gene: 4. This CDR3 has 13 amino acids. The V gene's germline CDR1 is SNHLY and CDR2 FYNNEI. DNA for the CDR3: TGTGCCAGCACCGGACAGGGGGCCTGGGAGCTGTTTTTT. Its protein product is CASTGQGAWELFF.